The 14 T cell receptor beta chains reported below all come from one sample, sequenced in a study of T cell repertoires in cytomegalovirus infection (dated by TCRdb to 2018 to 2020). These TCRs are of unknown antigen specificity. Sequenced using an Illumina HiSeq 1500. TCRdb passed the public sequencing reads through fastp at Q25 and MiXCR, retaining productive beta sequences. Each CDR3 protein appears once, grouped with its most common genes and DNA. This sample gives a few hundred thousand distinct CDR3 sequences in total; roughly 46% of them show up just once. The leading ten clones occupy about two fifths of the sample. What the treatment or condition label conveys for this sample: in vitro stimulation with specific CMV peptide epitopes to enrich CMV-specific T cells. The input for sequencing was cultured PBMCs, taken from culture after CMV antigen stimulation. The origin of the receptors is a human donor in good health (CMV status not recorded). Some clones in this sample may be carry-over from other donors' samples.

This sequence joins TRBV5-4 and TRBJ1-1; D is ambiguous. CDR3 length equals 14 residues. Deletions cut 4 bases from V and 1 base from J, with 11 bases between. In germline, CDR1 is SGHNT, CDR2 YYREEE (reference sequence). The CDR3 sequence is CASSAVRGNTEAFF. The CDR3 DNA reads TGTGCCAGCAGCGCCGTTCGGGGGAACACTGAAGCTTTCTTT.

This clonotype showed up just a few times. The rearrangement joins TRBV24-1 to TRBJ2-3; possibly TRBD1 or TRBD2 for D (5 bases each). The CDR3 runs to 15 residues. Germline CDR1 KGHDR, CDR2 SFDVKD. V was shortened by 4 bases and J by 4 bases, with 14 bases between the two germline ends. The CDR3 DNA is TGTGCCACCAGTGACCGTGGGACCATGGCAGATACGCAGTATTTT. It is translated as CATSDRGTMADTQYF.

The rearrangement joins TRBV12-3 or TRBV12-4 to TRBJ1-1; D ambiguous. The CDR3 runs 15 residues. V shed 2 bases and J shed 8 bases, with 18 bases lying between them. The CDR3 sequence: CASSLLPFSGEEAFF. The CDR3 DNA reads TGTGCCAGCAGTTTATTACCCTTTTCGGGCGAGGAAGCTTTCTTT.

The chain combines TRBV6-2 or TRBV6-3 with TRBJ2-1; D remains unclear. Deletions cut 5 bases from V and 0 bases from J, with 11 bases between. There are 15 residues in the CDR3. The germline V gene has CDR1 MNHEY and CDR2 SVGEGT. This chain's CDR3 is CASSVLGSSYNEQFF. The CDR3 bases are TGTGCCAGCAGTGTGCTGGGTAGCTCCTACAATGAGCAGTTCTTC.

This clonotype was observed a handful of times. The V call is TRBV4-1, the J call TRBJ2-2; 11 bases match TRBD2. With 1 base clipped from V and 2 bases from J, the junction kept 0 bases outside the gene matches. Per germline, CDR1 MGHRA and CDR2 YSYEKL. This CDR3 is built from 16 residues. For the CDR3, the DNA is TGCGCCAGCAGCCAAGGACTAGCGGGAAACACCGGGGAGCTGTTTTTT. It specifies CASSQGLAGNTGELFF.

In this sample, this clonotype turned up many times. The chain recombines TRBV7-2 with TRBJ1-1; D is undetermined. Deletions cut 0 bases from V and 4 bases from J, with 15 bases between. The CDR3 totals 16 residues. CDR1 is SGHTA, CDR2 FQGNSA, per germline. CDR3 bases: TGTGCCAGCAGCTTAGCCGCGTATCGGGGAGGCACTGAAGCTTTCTTT. Amino acids: CASSLAAYRGGTEAFF.

Regarding this clonotype: A clone one base away is much larger, so this may be a read error. This chain connects TRBV7-2 to TRBJ2-7, with no clear D. The V end was cut by 1 base, the J end by 5 bases, with 12 bases between. The CDR3 length is 14 residues. Germline V lookup: CDR1 SGHTA, CDR2 FQGNSA. CDR3 amino acids: CASSLVSHLNEQYF. CDR3 DNA: TGTGCCAGCAGCTTAGTCTCCCACCTGAACGAGCAGTACTTC.

Only a few counts were recorded for this clonotype. CDR3 in amino acids: CASSPRAGFISYNEQFF. The CDR3 DNA is TGTGCCAGCAGCCCTAGGGCGGGGTTTATATCCTACAATGAGCAGTTCTTC. The V call is TRBV7-8, the J call TRBJ2-1; the D gene is possibly TRBD2 (6 bases). Between the trimmed V and J ends, which lost 5 bases and 1 base, there was a span of 18 bases. The CDR3 loop spans 17 amino acids. Germline V gene lookup returns CDR1 SGHVS and CDR2 FQNEAQ.

The chain has TRBV7-6 and TRBJ2-4, with TRBD2 as a possible D gene (5 bases). Germline V gene sequence: CDR1 SGHVS, CDR2 FNYEAQ. The CDR3 is made up of 13 amino acids. V lost 8 bases to trimming and J lost 7 bases, with 15 bases between them. The CDR3 reads CASSSTERNIQYF. The CDR3 DNA reads TGTGCCAGCTCCTCCACGGAGCGGAACATTCAGTACTTC.

This clonotype was counted a few times. The chain uses TRBV20-1 and TRBJ1-4, with D tentatively TRBD1 (5 bases). Germline V gene data show CDR1 as DFQATT and CDR2 as SNEGSKA (reference sequence). Trimming pared 6 bases from V and 4 bases from J, leaving 12 bases between. The CDR3 is 13 residues long. DNA of the CDR3: TGCAGTGCCACCGGGACCAGTAATGAAAAACTGTTTTTT. Its protein is CSATGTSNEKLFF.

V usage is TRBV18 and J usage is TRBJ2-7; D might be TRBD1 (6 bases). V was cut by 8 bases and J by 5 bases, with 16 bases left in between. Germline CDR1 KGHSH, CDR2 LQKENI. The CDR3 totals 13 residues. This CDR3 reads CASLASGDHEQYF. The CDR3 DNA reads TGTGCCAGCCTCGCCTCAGGGGACCACGAGCAGTACTTC. The whole variable domain, filled in from reference TRBV18 and TRBJ2-7, reads NAGVMQNPRHLVRRRGQEARLRCSPMKGHSHVYWYRQLPEEGLKFMVYLQKENIIDESGMPKERFSAEFPKEGPSILRIQQVVRGDSAAYFCASLASGDHEQYFGPGTRLTVT.

This clonotype was counted a single time. The CDR3 reads CASSPGQGGFGNTIYF. DNA for the CDR3: TGTGCCAGCAGCCCTGGACAGGGAGGGTTTGGAAACACCATATATTTT. The V and J genes are TRBV7-4 and TRBJ1-3, with 8 bases identical to TRBD1. V gave up 5 bases and J gave up 3 bases; unmatched junction bases: 9. The CDR3 runs 16 residues. Germline values: CDR1 SGHVT, CDR2 SQSDAQ.

The genes are TRBV7-4 and TRBJ2-5; D is possibly TRBD1 (6 bases). Germline V gene lookup returns CDR1 SGHVT and CDR2 SQSDAQ. The length of the CDR3 is 15 residues. Trimming cost V 3 bases and J 5 bases, with 16 bases left between them. CDR3 sequence: CASSFGVGRGETQYF. For the CDR3, the DNA is TGTGCCAGCAGCTTCGGGGTCGGCAGGGGTGAGACCCAGTACTTC.

This rearrangement joins TRBV7-6 to TRBJ2-5; perhaps TRBD1 as D (6 bases). Germline CDR1 reads SGHVS; CDR2 reads FNYEAQ. This CDR3 has 13 residues. Trimming left V 4 bases short and J 4 bases short, with 10 bases between. The CDR3 DNA reads as TGTGCCAGCAGCTCCGAGGGGGTAGAGACCCAGTACTTC. Its protein is CASSSEGVETQYF. The whole variable domain, remainder taken from reference TRBV7-6 and TRBJ2-5, is GAGVSQSPRYKVTKRGQDVALRCDPISGHVSLYWYRQALGQGPEFLTYFNYEAQQDKSGLPNDRFSAERPEGSISTLTIQRTEQRDSAMYRCASSSEGVETQYFGPGTRLLVL.